Given below is one TCR beta chain in context. Treatment meaning: oral pan-JAK inhibitor, 5-10 mg twice daily. The sample belongs to a study of CD8+ T cells in alopecia areata. Isolated RNA was reverse transcribed into cDNA used as the sequencing template. Only in-frame clones appear in the TCRdb table, and some are missing; sequencing was by immunoSEQ multiplex PCR. Counted here are approximately 200,000 clones, 58% occurring once; the ten biggest clones make up 5.5%. The V end was cut by 5 bases, the J end by 2 bases, with 18 bases between. CDR1 and CDR2 (germline): SGHAT, FQNNGV. The CDR3 has 16 amino acids.

V usage is TRBV11-2 and J usage is TRBJ2-5; either TRBD1 or TRBD2 may fit D (7 bases each). This receptor was taken from a human donor with alopecia areata. This sample comprised CD4+ T cells sorted from blood, obtained at week 24, from a patient treated with tofacitinib. The CDR3 reads CASSPRGGQIQETQYF. CDR3 DNA sequence: TGTGCCAGCAGCCCCAGGGGGGGACAGATTCAAGAGACCCAGTACTTC.